This is a list of T cell receptor beta chains from one sample in a study of PD-1 blockade in classical Hodgkin lymphoma. TCRdb's table, derived via immunoSEQ multiplex PCR, lists solely in-frame clones and lacks some. Of roughly 39,000 clones in the sample, just over 75% were seen once. This material consisted of peripheral blood mononuclear cells (PBMCs), taken before the fourth cycle of nivolumab. Source of these receptors: a human donor with classical Hodgkin lymphoma. Each CDR3 is given with its conserved first and last residue. The D gene is left open where the match is weak. Expanded clones are given a class, and other clones once, few, many or no size at all.

v_call: TRBV19
clone_size: few
j_call: TRBJ2-5
d_call: TRBD1
cdr3_aa: CASSTRARGNLETQYF
cdr3_nt: TGTGCCAGTAGTACCCGGGCCAGGGGGAATCTTGAGACCCAGTACTTC

v_call: TRBV6-6
clone_size: -
j_call: TRBJ1-4
d_call: TRBD1
cdr3_aa: CASSNRGTNEKLFF
cdr3_nt: TGTGCCAGCAGTAACAGGGGCACTAATGAAAAACTGTTTTTT

v_call: TRBV11-2
clone_size: -
j_call: TRBJ1-3
d_call: -
cdr3_aa: CASCPWDGLENTIYF
cdr3_nt: TGTGCCAGCTGCCCATGGGACGGGTTGGAGAACACCATATATTTT

v_call: TRBV7-9
clone_size: few
j_call: TRBJ1-6
d_call: -
cdr3_aa: CASVEGGDGSPLHF
cdr3_nt: TGTGCCAGCGTTGAAGGAGGGGATGGTTCACCCCTCCACTTT

v_call: TRBV6-4
clone_size: -
j_call: TRBJ2-3
d_call: TRBD2
cdr3_aa: CASSERGGHADTQYF
cdr3_nt: TGTGCCAGCAGTGAACGGGGGGGCCACGCAGATACGCAGTATTTT

v_call: TRBV2
clone_size: few
j_call: TRBJ2-2
d_call: -
cdr3_aa: CASSLGVQPYLSGELFF
cdr3_nt: TGTGCCAGCAGTTTGGGGGTTCAGCCCTATTTATCCGGGGAGCTGTTTTTT

v_call: TRBV4-2
clone_size: -
j_call: TRBJ2-1
d_call: -
cdr3_aa: CASSQEGTRYNEQFF
cdr3_nt: TGTGCCAGCAGCCAAGAGGGGACACGTTACAATGAGCAGTTCTTC

v_call: TRBV28
clone_size: -
j_call: TRBJ1-5
d_call: -
cdr3_aa: CASSFRRYNQPQHF
cdr3_nt: TGTGCCAGCAGTTTCAGGCGGTATAATCAGCCCCAGCATTTT

v_call: TRBV28
clone_size: -
j_call: TRBJ2-2
d_call: -
cdr3_aa: CASSLFPTVSGTGELFF
cdr3_nt: TGTGCCAGCAGTTTATTCCCGACGGTGTCGGGCACCGGGGAGCTGTTTTTT

v_call: TRBV19
clone_size: -
j_call: TRBJ2-5
d_call: TRBD1
cdr3_aa: CASSTGTGGQETQYF
cdr3_nt: TGTGCCAGTAGCACCGGGACAGGGGGCCAAGAGACCCAGTACTTC

v_call: TRBV7-2
clone_size: -
j_call: TRBJ1-1
d_call: -
cdr3_aa: CASSLGGVNTEAFF
cdr3_nt: TGTGCCAGCAGCTTGGGGGGGGTGAACACTGAAGCTTTCTTT

v_call: TRBV6-5
clone_size: once
j_call: TRBJ1-1
d_call: -
cdr3_aa: CASSWRENTEAFF
cdr3_nt: TGTGCCAGCAGTTGGCGAGAGAACACTGAAGCTTTCTTT

v_call: TRBV7-2
clone_size: -
j_call: TRBJ2-2
d_call: -
cdr3_aa: CASSFGGANTGELFF
cdr3_nt: TGTGCCAGCAGCTTTGGCGGTGCGAACACCGGGGAGCTGTTTTTT

v_call: TRBV7-9
clone_size: -
j_call: TRBJ1-2
d_call: -
cdr3_aa: CASSLPEGYGYTF
cdr3_nt: TGTGCCAGCAGCTTGCCAGAGGGCTATGGCTACACCTTC

v_call: TRBV5-1
clone_size: -
j_call: TRBJ2-5
d_call: -
cdr3_aa: CASSLAAEETQYF
cdr3_nt: TGCGCCAGCAGCTTGGCGGCGGAAGAGACCCAGTACTTC

v_call: TRBV5-1
clone_size: -
j_call: TRBJ2-3
d_call: TRBD2
cdr3_aa: CASSSPRGEGDTQYF
cdr3_nt: TGCGCCAGCAGCTCCCCTCGGGGGGAAGGGGATACGCAGTATTTT

v_call: TRBV5-1
clone_size: -
j_call: TRBJ1-3
d_call: TRBD1
cdr3_aa: CASSATGEGNTIYF
cdr3_nt: TGCGCCAGCAGCGCGACAGGGGAAGGAAACACCATATATTTT

v_call: TRBV25-1
clone_size: -
j_call: TRBJ1-2
d_call: TRBD1
cdr3_aa: CASSEWDRAYGYTF
cdr3_nt: TGTGCCAGCAGTGAATGGGACAGGGCCTATGGCTACACCTTC

v_call: TRBV11-2
clone_size: -
j_call: TRBJ2-3
d_call: TRBD2
cdr3_aa: CASSSNSGRLDTQYF
cdr3_nt: TGTGCCAGCAGCTCTAATAGCGGGCGATTAGATACGCAGTATTTT

v_call: TRBV19
clone_size: -
j_call: TRBJ2-5
d_call: -
cdr3_aa: CASSTRSLWHF
cdr3_nt: TGTGCCAGTAGTACCCGGTCCCTTTGGCACTTC

v_call: TRBV27
clone_size: few
j_call: TRBJ2-7
d_call: -
cdr3_aa: CASSLLPALGQYF
cdr3_nt: TGTGCCAGCAGTTTATTGCCTGCTTTAGGGCAGTACTTC

v_call: TRBV18
clone_size: -
j_call: TRBJ2-3
d_call: TRBD2
cdr3_aa: CASSDTLRGRADTQYF
cdr3_nt: TGTGCCAGCTCAGACACGCTGCGTGGGAGGGCAGATACGCAGTATTTT

v_call: TRBV27
clone_size: -
j_call: TRBJ2-5
d_call: -
cdr3_aa: CASSFKRGEETQYF
cdr3_nt: TGTGCCAGCAGTTTCAAGAGGGGGGAGGAGACCCAGTACTTC

v_call: TRBV9
clone_size: -
j_call: TRBJ1-1
d_call: -
cdr3_aa: CASSTTKDTEAFF
cdr3_nt: TGTGCCAGCAGTACTACCAAGGACACTGAAGCTTTCTTT

v_call: TRBV19
clone_size: -
j_call: TRBJ1-2
d_call: -
cdr3_aa: CASSIIAGENGYTF
cdr3_nt: TGTGCCAGTAGTATAATCGCAGGGGAGAATGGCTACACCTTC

v_call: TRBV9
clone_size: -
j_call: TRBJ1-6
d_call: -
cdr3_aa: CASSAREGGDSPLHF
cdr3_nt: TGTGCCAGCAGCGCCCGGGAGGGAGGGGATTCACCCCTCCACTTT

v_call: TRBV30
clone_size: -
j_call: TRBJ2-3
d_call: TRBD1
cdr3_aa: CAWRGDREVADTQYF
cdr3_nt: TGTGCCTGGAGGGGGGACAGGGAAGTAGCAGATACGCAGTATTTT

v_call: TRBV6-1
clone_size: medium-sized
j_call: TRBJ2-7
d_call: -
cdr3_aa: CASSERGRGGEQYF
cdr3_nt: TGTGCCAGCAGTGAAAGGGGCAGGGGCGGCGAGCAGTACTTC

v_call: TRBV5-6
clone_size: -
j_call: TRBJ2-7
d_call: -
cdr3_aa: CASSSSYYEQYF
cdr3_nt: TGTGCCAGCAGCTCGTCCTATTACGAGCAGTACTTC

v_call: TRBV4-3
clone_size: once
j_call: TRBJ1-5
d_call: -
cdr3_aa: CASSPTPQANQPQHF
cdr3_nt: TGCGCCAGCAGCCCCACCCCCCAGGCCAATCAGCCCCAGCATTTT

v_call: TRBV7-9
clone_size: -
j_call: TRBJ2-5
d_call: -
cdr3_aa: CASSLESSVETQYF
cdr3_nt: TGTGCCAGCAGCTTAGAGTCCAGCGTGGAGACCCAGTACTTC

v_call: TRBV12-5
clone_size: -
j_call: TRBJ1-1
d_call: -
cdr3_aa: CASGLPRLNTEAFF
cdr3_nt: TGTGCTAGTGGTTTGCCCCGCTTGAACACTGAAGCTTTCTTT

v_call: TRBV19
clone_size: -
j_call: TRBJ2-6
d_call: TRBD1
cdr3_aa: CASTYGGQGAGANVLTF
cdr3_nt: TGTGCCAGTACCTATGGGGGACAGGGGGCCGGGGCCAACGTCCTGACTTTC

v_call: TRBV6-5
clone_size: -
j_call: TRBJ1-3
d_call: -
cdr3_aa: CASSYSVTGAGNTIYF
cdr3_nt: TGTGCCAGCAGTTACTCGGTCACGGGGGCCGGAAACACCATATATTTT

v_call: TRBV9
clone_size: -
j_call: TRBJ1-1
d_call: -
cdr3_aa: CASSVDWGMNTEAFF
cdr3_nt: TGTGCCAGCAGCGTAGATTGGGGCATGAACACTGAAGCTTTCTTT

v_call: TRBV9
clone_size: -
j_call: TRBJ1-6
d_call: -
cdr3_aa: CASSLEGVRDSPLHF
cdr3_nt: TGTGCCAGCAGCCTAGAGGGTGTGAGGGATTCACCCCTCCACTTT

v_call: TRBV15
clone_size: -
j_call: TRBJ2-5
d_call: TRBD2
cdr3_aa: CATSRGGGFETQYF
cdr3_nt: TGTGCCACCAGCAGAGGCGGGGGGTTTGAGACCCAGTACTTC

v_call: TRBV15
clone_size: -
j_call: TRBJ1-5
d_call: -
cdr3_aa: CATSREGRGANQPQHF
cdr3_nt: TGTGCCACCAGCAGAGAGGGTCGAGGGGCTAATCAGCCCCAGCATTTT

v_call: TRBV2
clone_size: few
j_call: TRBJ2-3
d_call: TRBD2
cdr3_aa: CASSEGGLAGSDTQYF
cdr3_nt: TGTGCCAGCAGTGAAGGGGGGCTAGCGGGGTCAGATACGCAGTATTTT

v_call: TRBV4-2
clone_size: -
j_call: TRBJ1-1
d_call: -
cdr3_aa: CASSLWVLGRNTEAFF
cdr3_nt: TGTGCCAGCAGCTTGTGGGTCCTGGGACGGAACACTGAAGCTTTCTTT

v_call: TRBV5-4
clone_size: few
j_call: TRBJ2-3
d_call: TRBD2
cdr3_aa: CASRRGLAGGNRTQYF
cdr3_nt: TGTGCCAGCAGGAGGGGACTAGCGGGGGGGAACCGAACGCAGTATTTT

v_call: TRBV28
clone_size: few
j_call: TRBJ1-6
d_call: TRBD1
cdr3_aa: CARVGIQGTRSPLHF
cdr3_nt: TGTGCCAGAGTGGGCATACAGGGGACGCGTTCACCCCTCCACTTT

v_call: TRBV14
clone_size: -
j_call: TRBJ1-2
d_call: -
cdr3_aa: CASSFKSNYGYTF
cdr3_nt: TGTGCCAGCAGCTTTAAAAGTAACTATGGCTACACCTTC

v_call: TRBV4-3
clone_size: -
j_call: TRBJ2-1
d_call: -
cdr3_aa: CASSQEQGTYEQFF
cdr3_nt: TGCGCCAGCAGCCAAGAACAGGGAACGTATGAGCAGTTCTTC

v_call: TRBV9
clone_size: -
j_call: TRBJ2-1
d_call: -
cdr3_aa: CASSPSSEQFF
cdr3_nt: TGTGCCAGCAGCCCCTCGTCTGAGCAGTTCTTC

v_call: TRBV10-3
clone_size: -
j_call: TRBJ2-7
d_call: -
cdr3_aa: CAISEPPSDEQYF
cdr3_nt: TGTGCCATCAGTGAACCTCCCAGCGACGAGCAGTACTTC

v_call: TRBV7-3
clone_size: once
j_call: TRBJ2-7
d_call: -
cdr3_aa: CASSSDRRGEQYF
cdr3_nt: TGTGCCAGCAGCTCGGACCGCCGTGGCGAGCAGTACTTC

v_call: TRBV4-3
clone_size: few
j_call: TRBJ2-7
d_call: TRBD2
cdr3_aa: CASSQDVGSGGSPYEQYF
cdr3_nt: TGCGCCAGCAGCCAAGATGTAGGTAGCGGGGGGTCACCCTACGAGCAGTACTTC

v_call: TRBV6-1
clone_size: -
j_call: TRBJ2-5
d_call: TRBD2
cdr3_aa: CASSGAVAGHQETQYF
cdr3_nt: TGTGCCAGCAGTGGGGCGGTAGCGGGGCACCAAGAGACCCAGTACTTC